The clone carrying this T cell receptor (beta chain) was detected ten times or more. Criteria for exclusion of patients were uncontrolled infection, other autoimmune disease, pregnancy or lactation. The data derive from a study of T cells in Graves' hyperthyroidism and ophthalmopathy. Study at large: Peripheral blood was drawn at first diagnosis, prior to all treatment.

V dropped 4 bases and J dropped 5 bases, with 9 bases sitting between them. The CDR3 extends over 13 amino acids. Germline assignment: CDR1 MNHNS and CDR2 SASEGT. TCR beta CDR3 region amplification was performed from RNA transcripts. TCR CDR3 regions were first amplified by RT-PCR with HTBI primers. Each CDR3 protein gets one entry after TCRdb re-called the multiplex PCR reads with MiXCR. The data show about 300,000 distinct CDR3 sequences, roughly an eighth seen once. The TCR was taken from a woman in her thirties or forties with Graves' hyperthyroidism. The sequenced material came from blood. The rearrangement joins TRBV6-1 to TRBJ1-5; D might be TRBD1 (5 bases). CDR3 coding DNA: TGTGCCAGCAGTGCCGGGGCCTATCAGCCCCAGCATTTT. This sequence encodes CASSAGAYQPQHF.